This T cell receptor (beta chain) was sequenced in a study of blood T cell repertoires in COVID-19. Whole-study context: COVID-19 samples, acute and convalescent, were from the United States, Italy and Spain. The analysed material was cDNA or gDNA that came from T cells, B-cell-depleted T cells, or PBMCs.

This clone came up once. The V segment lost 5 bases and the J segment 2 bases; nucleotides outside the gene matches: 5. Germline V lookup: CDR1 SGHRS, CDR2 YFSETQ. The CDR3 contains 14 residues. Sequencing was performed with immunoSEQ multiplex PCR; in TCRdb, only in-frame clones are kept and a portion is missing. The sample comprises 180,000 or so clones, 80% to 85% of which are singletons, and around 7% rests with the top ten. Membership in each cohort depended on participant-reported clinical history. The TCR originated in a man between 40 and 49 years old who had recovered from COVID-19. The sequenced material came from PBMCs or T cells enriched from blood (not recorded which). V gene TRBV5-1 combines with J gene TRBJ1-1; 8 nucleotides match TRBD1. DNA of the CDR3: TGCGCCAGCAGGGTCGGACAGGGAAACACTGAAGCTTTCTTT. This codes for CASRVGQGNTEAFF.